Listed below are T cell receptor beta chains from one sample, sequenced in a study of cytomegalovirus exposure and HLA in healthy donors. The repertoire was sequenced with immunoSEQ multiplex PCR; TCRdb's copy has only in-frame clones and lacks some. This table has roughly 130,000 clones, around four fifths appearing once. The material sequenced was PBMCs. The receptors were gathered from a human donor in good health. Both conserved end residues are part of each CDR3. The D gene is left open where the match is weak. A row's size may be missing; if present it is once, few, many or a size class.

>TRBD1|TRBJ1-6|TRBV27|-
TGTGCCAGCACGACAGGGGGCCTAAATTCACCCCTCCACTTT
CASTTGGLNSPLHF
>-|TRBJ1-5|TRBV6-1|-
TGTGCCAGCAGCCTAGCCAGCAATCAGCCCCAGCATTTT
CASSLASNQPQHF
>-|TRBJ2-4|TRBV16|-
TGTGCCAGCAGCCATCCTAGTCCCCCCGGGGACATTCAGTACTTC
CASSHPSPPGDIQYF
>-|TRBJ2-7|TRBV19|-
TGTGCCAGTAGCCTTGGGGTGGCGGGGAGTAGCTACGAGCAGTACTTC
CASSLGVAGSSYEQYF
>-|TRBJ2-7|TRBV11-1|-
TGTGCCAGCAGCTTAAGGGAGGACGAGCAGTACTTC
CASSLREDEQYF
>TRBD2|TRBJ2-3|TRBV5-1|-
TGCGCCAGCAGTTTTAGCGGGGGCACAGATACGCAGTATTTT
CASSFSGGTDTQYF
>-|TRBJ1-5|TRBV6-5|-
TGTGCCAGCAGTTACTCAAGCGGCCAGCCCCAGCATTTT
CASSYSSGQPQHF
>-|TRBJ1-6|TRBV25-1|-
TGTGCCAGCAGTGATTGGGTTGGGCTCCCCCTCCACTTT
CASSDWVGLPLHF
>TRBD1|TRBJ2-3|TRBV6-4|once
TGTGCCAGCAGTGTGGAAGGGGGCGCGAATACGCAGTATTTT
CASSVEGGANTQYF
>TRBD1|TRBJ2-7|TRBV7-3|-
TGTGCCAGCAGCTGGACAGGGAGCTACGAGCAGTACTTC
CASSWTGSYEQYF
>-|TRBJ2-5|TRBV7-8|-
TGTGCCAGCAGGGGGGCGGGGGAAACAGAGACCCAGTACTTC
CASRGAGETETQYF
>TRBD2|TRBJ2-5|TRBV5-1|-
TGCGCCAGCAGCTTGCCCCGGGGGGAACAAGAGACCCAGTACTTC
CASSLPRGEQETQYF
>-|TRBJ1-4|TRBV28|-
TGTGCCAGCAGTTTATGGAGGGCGGCTGAAAAACTGTTTTTT
CASSLWRAAEKLFF
>TRBD1|TRBJ1-5|TRBV7-8|-
TGTGCCAGCAGCCCGTACTCAGGACAGGGCGGGACTCAGCCCCAGCATTTT
CASSPYSGQGGTQPQHF
>-|TRBJ1-6|TRBV6-1|-
TGTGCCAGCAGCCGACGACAGGTTGTCGATTCACCCCTCCACTTT
CASSRRQVVDSPLHF
>-|TRBJ1-1|TRBV6-1|-
TGTGCCAGCAAGGCAGGGCCCAACACTGAAGCTTTCTTT
CASKAGPNTEAFF
>-|TRBJ2-7|TRBV5-5|-
TGTGCCAGCAGCTCAGAATACGAGCAGTACTTC
CASSSEYEQYF
>-|TRBJ1-1|TRBV5-1|-
TGCGCCAGCAGCTTGATTACAGCGAACACTGAAGCTTTCTTT
CASSLITANTEAFF
>-|TRBJ1-1|TRBV7-9|few
TGTGCCAGCAGCCCACGGCAGGGCGGCACTGAAGCTTTCTTT
CASSPRQGGTEAFF
>-|TRBJ2-7|TRBV7-9|-
TGTTCCAGCAGCTTAACAGGTACCGAGCAGTACTTC
CSSSLTGTEQYF
>TRBD2|TRBJ2-1|TRBV28|-
TGTGCCAGCCGAGCTCCGGGACTAGCGGGGAACAATGAGCAGTTCTTC
CASRAPGLAGNNEQFF
>-|TRBJ1-5|TRBV2|-
TGTGCCAGCAGTGTGAGGGTAGCAAACCAGCCCCAGCATTTT
CASSVRVANQPQHF
>-|TRBJ1-5|TRBV6-6|-
TGTGCCAGCAGTTACAGCGAGCGGAGCAATCAGCCCCAGCATTTT
CASSYSERSNQPQHF
>TRBD2|TRBJ2-7|TRBV28|-
TGTGCCAGCAGTCCCCAGAATTCGGGGCGGGGGGACGCCTACGAGCAGTACTTC
CASSPQNSGRGDAYEQYF
>TRBD1|TRBJ1-2|TRBV6-1|-
TGTGCCAGCAGTGGACGACAGGGGGCTTTCTATGGCTACACCTTC
CASSGRQGAFYGYTF
>TRBD1|TRBJ2-7|TRBV19|-
TGTGCCAGTAGTAGACGGACAGGGGCGACCGTCGAGCAGTACTTC
CASSRRTGATVEQYF
>TRBD1|TRBJ2-2|TRBV19|-
TGTGCCACCCAGGGGGATTTGACCGGGGAGCTGTTTTTT
CATQGDLTGELFF
>-|TRBJ2-3|TRBV7-9|-
TGTGCCAGCAGCTCCACAGGGCTAAGCACAGATACGCAGTATTTT
CASSSTGLSTDTQYF
>-|TRBJ1-1|TRBV28|-
TGTGCCAGCGGACAGTTCGACACTGAAGCTTTCTTT
CASGQFDTEAFF
>-|TRBJ1-2|TRBV6-5|-
TGTGCCAGCACGAGGGATCGGGGAAACTATGGCTACACCTTC
CASTRDRGNYGYTF